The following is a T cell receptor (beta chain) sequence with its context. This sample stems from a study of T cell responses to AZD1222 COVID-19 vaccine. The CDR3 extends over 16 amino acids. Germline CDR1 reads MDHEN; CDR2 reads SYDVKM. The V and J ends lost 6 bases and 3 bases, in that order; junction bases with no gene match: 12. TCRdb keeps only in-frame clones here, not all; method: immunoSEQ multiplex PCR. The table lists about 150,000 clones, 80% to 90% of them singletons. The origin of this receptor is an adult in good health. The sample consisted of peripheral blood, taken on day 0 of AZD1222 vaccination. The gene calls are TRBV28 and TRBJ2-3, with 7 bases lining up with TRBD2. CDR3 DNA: TGTGCCAGCAGCCCAGCGGGCGGGAGAAGTACAGATACGCAGTATTTT. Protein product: CASSPAGGRSTDTQYF.